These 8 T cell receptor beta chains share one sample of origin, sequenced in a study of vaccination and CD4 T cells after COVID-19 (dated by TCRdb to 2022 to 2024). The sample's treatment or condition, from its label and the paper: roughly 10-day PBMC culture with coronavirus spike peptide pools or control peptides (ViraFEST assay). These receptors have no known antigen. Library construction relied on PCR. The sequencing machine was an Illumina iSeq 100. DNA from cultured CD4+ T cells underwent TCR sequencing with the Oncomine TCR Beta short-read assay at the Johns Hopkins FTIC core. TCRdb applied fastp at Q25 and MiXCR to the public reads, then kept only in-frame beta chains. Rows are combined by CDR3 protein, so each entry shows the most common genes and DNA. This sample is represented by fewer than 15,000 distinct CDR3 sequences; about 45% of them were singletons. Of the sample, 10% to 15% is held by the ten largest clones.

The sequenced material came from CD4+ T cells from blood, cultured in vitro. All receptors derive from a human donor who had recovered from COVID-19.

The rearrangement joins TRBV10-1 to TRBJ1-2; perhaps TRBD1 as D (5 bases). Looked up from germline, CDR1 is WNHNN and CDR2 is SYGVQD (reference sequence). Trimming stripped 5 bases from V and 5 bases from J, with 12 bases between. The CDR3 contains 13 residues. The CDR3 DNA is TGCGCCAGCAGTAGACAGAGATTGTATGGCTACACCTTC. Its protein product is CASSRQRLYGYTF.

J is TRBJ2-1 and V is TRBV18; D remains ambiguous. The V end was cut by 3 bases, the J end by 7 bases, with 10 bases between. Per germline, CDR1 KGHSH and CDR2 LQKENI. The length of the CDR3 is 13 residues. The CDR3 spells CASSPPARNEQFF. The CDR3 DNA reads TGTGCCAGCTCACCGCCGGCGCGAAATGAGCAGTTCTTC.

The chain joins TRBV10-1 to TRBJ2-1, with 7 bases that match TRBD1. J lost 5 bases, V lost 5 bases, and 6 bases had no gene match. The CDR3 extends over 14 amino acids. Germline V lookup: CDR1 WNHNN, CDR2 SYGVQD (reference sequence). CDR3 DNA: TGCGCCAGCAGTACGCAGGGGGTCGACAATGAGCAGTTCTTC. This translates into CASSTQGVDNEQFF.

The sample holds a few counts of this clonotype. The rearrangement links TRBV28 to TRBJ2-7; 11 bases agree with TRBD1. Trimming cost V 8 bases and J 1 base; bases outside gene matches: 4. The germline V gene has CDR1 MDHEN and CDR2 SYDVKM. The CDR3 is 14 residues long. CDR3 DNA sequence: TGTGCCAGCCGGGGACAGGGGGTTTCCTACGAGCAGTACTTC. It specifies CASRGQGVSYEQYF.

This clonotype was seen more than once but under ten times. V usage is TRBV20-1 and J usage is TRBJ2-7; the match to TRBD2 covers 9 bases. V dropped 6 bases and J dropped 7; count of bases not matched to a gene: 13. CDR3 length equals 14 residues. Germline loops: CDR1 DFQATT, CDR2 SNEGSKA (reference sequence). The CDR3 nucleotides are TGCAGTGCAGGCGGGGGGGACCCACGATGGGAGCAGTACTTC. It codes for CSAGGGDPRWEQYF.

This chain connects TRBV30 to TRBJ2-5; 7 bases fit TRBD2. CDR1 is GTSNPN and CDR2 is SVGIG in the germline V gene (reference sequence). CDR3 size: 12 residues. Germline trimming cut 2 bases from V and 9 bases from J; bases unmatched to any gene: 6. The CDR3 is CAWSPQGGAQYF. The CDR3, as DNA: TGTGCCTGGAGTCCCCAGGGAGGGGCCCAGTACTTC.

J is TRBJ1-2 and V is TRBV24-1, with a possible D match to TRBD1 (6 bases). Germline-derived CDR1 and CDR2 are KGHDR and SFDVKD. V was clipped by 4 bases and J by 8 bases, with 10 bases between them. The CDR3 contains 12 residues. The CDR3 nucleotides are TGTGCCACCAGTGACCCCGACAGGGGCTACACCTTC. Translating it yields CATSDPDRGYTF.

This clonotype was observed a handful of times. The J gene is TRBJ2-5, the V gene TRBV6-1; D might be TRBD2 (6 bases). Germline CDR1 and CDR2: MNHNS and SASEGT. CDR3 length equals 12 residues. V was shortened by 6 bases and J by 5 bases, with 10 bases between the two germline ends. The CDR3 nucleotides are TGTGCCAGCAGCCCCAGCGGGGAGACCCAGTACTTC. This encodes CASSPSGETQYF.